A selection of T cell receptor beta chains follows, all from one sample in a study of T cell repertoires in cytomegalovirus infection. No cognate antigen is known for these TCRs. MiXCR, applied by TCRdb to the reads, yields one record per CDR3 protein. Of around 750,000 distinct CDR3 sequences listed, approximately 29% are singletons. The material sequenced was cultured CD8+ T cells from PBMCs, taken from culture after CMV antigen stimulation. Receptors originate from a human donor in good health (CMV status not recorded). Some clones in this sample may be carry-over from other donors' samples. The CDR3 runs from the conserved cysteine through the conserved F or W. Fields, in order: clone size, J gene, D gene, V gene, CDR3 DNA, CDR3 protein. The D gene is left open where the match is weak. Expanded clones get a size class; other rows say once, few or many, or leave the size out.

size: -
J: TRBJ2-2
D: -
V: TRBV9
DNA: TGTGCCAGCAGCGTAGCTGGTCGGGGCTTGAACACCGGGGAGCTGTTTTTT
CDR3: CASSVAGRGLNTGELFF

size: -
J: TRBJ2-7
D: TRBD1
V: TRBV15
DNA: TGTGCCACCAGCAGAGATAGCCCAATCAGGGACAGGGAGTACGAGCAGTACTTC
CDR3: CATSRDSPIRDREYEQYF

size: many
J: TRBJ1-3
D: -
V: TRBV7-8
DNA: TGTGCCAGCAGCTGGGGCAGGGGCTCTGGAAACACCATATATTTT
CDR3: CASSWGRGSGNTIYF

size: few
J: TRBJ1-1
D: -
V: TRBV13
DNA: TGTGCCAGCAGCTACAGGGTCACCAACACTGAAGCTTTCTTT
CDR3: CASSYRVTNTEAFF

size: few
J: TRBJ1-1
D: -
V: TRBV12-5
DNA: TGTGCTAGTGGTTTGGGACAGAAGAACACTGAAGCTTTCTTT
CDR3: CASGLGQKNTEAFF

size: few
J: TRBJ2-1
D: -
V: TRBV5-1
DNA: TGCGCCAGCAGCTTTGCAGCAAACAATGAGCAGTTCTTC
CDR3: CASSFAANNEQFF

size: -
J: TRBJ2-1
D: -
V: TRBV6-6
DNA: TGTGCCACCTACGCGGCGTGGAATCAGCAGTTCTTC
CDR3: CATYAAWNQQFF

size: few
J: TRBJ2-7
D: TRBD1
V: TRBV7-9
DNA: TGTGCCAGCAGCACAGGACAGGGAGTCTTCTACGAGCAGTACTTC
CDR3: CASSTGQGVFYEQYF

size: few
J: TRBJ2-2
D: TRBD1
V: TRBV3-1
DNA: TGTGCCAGCAGCCAAGCGGAGGTAGGGGGCGTTGACACCGGGGAGCTGTTTTTT
CDR3: CASSQAEVGGVDTGELFF

size: -
J: TRBJ1-4
D: TRBD1
V: TRBV7-8
DNA: TGTGCCAGCAGCCCAGCCCTTAGACAGGGAAAAGGTGAAAAACTGTTTTTT
CDR3: CASSPALRQGKGEKLFF

size: many
J: TRBJ2-1
D: TRBD1
V: TRBV5-4
DNA: TGTGCCAGCAGCTCGACAGGGAGCTCCTACAATGAGCAGTTCTTC
CDR3: CASSSTGSSYNEQFF

size: many
J: TRBJ1-2
D: -
V: TRBV7-2
DNA: TGTGCCAGCAGCCAAAGCCCGGGACACTTTAACTATGGCTACACCTTC
CDR3: CASSQSPGHFNYGYTF

size: few
J: TRBJ2-1
D: TRBD1
V: TRBV7-7
DNA: TGTGCTAGCAGCTTAGGGACAGGGGCGTTCGGTGAGCAGTTCTTC
CDR3: CASSLGTGAFGEQFF

size: few
J: TRBJ1-2
D: TRBD1
V: TRBV29-1
DNA: TGCAGCGTAGAACAGGGGCGGTATGGCTACACCTTC
CDR3: CSVEQGRYGYTF

size: -
J: TRBJ2-5
D: TRBD1
V: TRBV13
DNA: TGTGCCAGCAGCTCTGGGGACAGCGAGACCCAGTACTTC
CDR3: CASSSGDSETQYF

size: many
J: TRBJ1-3
D: -
V: TRBV12-3/TRBV12-4
DNA: TGTGCCAGCAGTTTTGGCTCTGGAAACACCATATATTTT
CDR3: CASSFGSGNTIYF

size: many
J: TRBJ2-2
D: -
V: TRBV19
DNA: TGTGCCAGTACTCCTACCGGGGGATCCGGGGAGCTGTTTTTT
CDR3: CASTPTGGSGELFF

size: once
J: TRBJ2-5
D: TRBD1
V: TRBV27
DNA: TGTGCCAGCAAGATTTTCCAGGGGGTTCGGGAGACCCAGTACTTC
CDR3: CASKIFQGVRETQYF

size: -
J: TRBJ1-3
D: TRBD1
V: TRBV5-1
DNA: TGCGCCAGCAGGGATTGGGACAGTGGAAACACCATATATTTT
CDR3: CASRDWDSGNTIYF

size: few
J: TRBJ2-1
D: TRBD1
V: TRBV7-8
DNA: TGTGCCAACAGCAGGGACAGGGGGCGCAACAATGAGCAGTTCTTC
CDR3: CANSRDRGRNNEQFF

size: few
J: TRBJ2-1
D: TRBD1
V: TRBV6-1
DNA: TGTGCCAGCACCGGACAGGGAGCCAATGAGCAGTTCTTC
CDR3: CASTGQGANEQFF

size: -
J: TRBJ1-5
D: -
V: TRBV20-1
DNA: TGCAGTGCTAGGGAAGGGTCGGGGGTTAGGAATCAGCCCCAGCATTTT
CDR3: CSAREGSGVRNQPQHF

size: few
J: TRBJ1-4
D: TRBD1
V: TRBV6-1
DNA: TGTGCCAGCAGTGAGGGGGACAGGGTACAAAAACTGTTTTTT
CDR3: CASSEGDRVQKLFF

size: -
J: TRBJ2-5
D: TRBD1
V: TRBV7-9
DNA: TGTGCCAGTGGACAGGAGCAAGAGACCCAGTACTTC
CDR3: CASGQEQETQYF

size: few
J: TRBJ1-5
D: -
V: TRBV7-9
DNA: TGTGCCAGCAGCTTAAACCGTTATCAGCCCCAGCATTTT
CDR3: CASSLNRYQPQHF

size: -
J: TRBJ2-1
D: -
V: TRBV7-6
DNA: TGTGCCAGCAGCTTAGAGGGCAGCTCCTATCACAATGAGCAGTTCTTC
CDR3: CASSLEGSSYHNEQFF

size: many
J: TRBJ2-4
D: -
V: TRBV10-3
DNA: TGTGCCATCAGTGAGTCCCAGAACAGGAACGGCATTCAGTACTTC
CDR3: CAISESQNRNGIQYF

size: few
J: TRBJ2-7
D: -
V: TRBV10-3
DNA: TGTGCCATCAGTGAGGGGACTCTGGCGGACGAGCAGTACTTC
CDR3: CAISEGTLADEQYF

size: -
J: TRBJ2-1
D: -
V: TRBV12-3/TRBV12-4
DNA: TGTGCCAGCAGTTTAGTCCGAATGGGACCCTACAATGAGCAGTTCTTC
CDR3: CASSLVRMGPYNEQFF

size: few
J: TRBJ2-7
D: TRBD2
V: TRBV6-5
DNA: TGTGCCAGCAGTTACCCTGCTTCGGGGGGCTACGAGCAGTACTTC
CDR3: CASSYPASGGYEQYF

size: few
J: TRBJ1-1
D: TRBD1
V: TRBV27
DNA: TGTGCCAGCAAGCAGGGGGAGAACACTGAAGCTTTCTTT
CDR3: CASKQGENTEAFF

size: many
J: TRBJ1-1
D: TRBD1
V: TRBV4-1
DNA: TGCGCCAGCAGCCAAGGACAGGGAAGCACTGAAGCTTTCTTT
CDR3: CASSQGQGSTEAFF

size: few
J: TRBJ1-1
D: -
V: TRBV27
DNA: TGTGCCAGCAGTTTTCTTGACAGCACGAACACTGAAGCTTTCTTT
CDR3: CASSFLDSTNTEAFF

size: -
J: TRBJ1-3
D: -
V: TRBV5-1
DNA: TGCGCCAGCAGCTTCCCGGGCGCCTCTGGAAACACCATATATTTT
CDR3: CASSFPGASGNTIYF

size: medium-sized
J: TRBJ2-3
D: TRBD2
V: TRBV6-1
DNA: TGTGCCAGCACCTCACTAGCGGGAAGCACAGATACGCAGTATTTT
CDR3: CASTSLAGSTDTQYF

size: few
J: TRBJ2-5
D: TRBD2
V: TRBV6-6
DNA: TGTGCCAGCGCGGGGACTACCCCCCGAGAGACCCAGTACTTC
CDR3: CASAGTTPRETQYF

size: -
J: TRBJ1-3
D: -
V: TRBV27
DNA: TGTGCCAGCAGTTTATACCGGGGCGGCGGAAACACCATATATTTT
CDR3: CASSLYRGGGNTIYF

size: few
J: TRBJ1-1
D: -
V: TRBV6-5
DNA: TGTGCCAGCATTACTAAAGGGGGGACTGAAGCTTTCTTT
CDR3: CASITKGGTEAFF

size: -
J: TRBJ2-1
D: -
V: TRBV6-6
DNA: TGTGCCAGCAGTCCCCGGGACCTAAAGGGTGAGCAGTTCTTC
CDR3: CASSPRDLKGEQFF

size: -
J: TRBJ2-1
D: TRBD2
V: TRBV6-6
DNA: TGTGCCAGCAGTTACTCGATAATGGCTGAGCGGGGACTAGCGGGCCGGGGAGTTAACAATGAGCAGTTCTTC
CDR3: CASSYSIMAERGLAGRGVNNEQFF

size: few
J: TRBJ1-5
D: TRBD1
V: TRBV7-8
DNA: TGTGCCAGCAGGCAGGGGGGTCAGCCCCAGCATTTT
CDR3: CASRQGGQPQHF

size: many
J: TRBJ2-1
D: TRBD1
V: TRBV7-6
DNA: TGTGCCAGCAGCTTAGCAGGACAGGGGGCGAGTGAGCAGTTCTTC
CDR3: CASSLAGQGASEQFF

size: few
J: TRBJ1-5
D: TRBD1
V: TRBV4-1
DNA: TGCGCCAGCAGCCAGGGACAGGGCGGCCAGCCCCAGCATTTT
CDR3: CASSQGQGGQPQHF

size: -
J: TRBJ2-2
D: TRBD2
V: TRBV7-2
DNA: TGTGCCAGCAGCAGTCACGCGCTAGCGGGGGACCACACCGGGGAGCTGTTTTTT
CDR3: CASSSHALAGDHTGELFF

size: few
J: TRBJ1-5
D: -
V: TRBV19
DNA: TGTGCCAGTAGTGACGACAGCAATCAGCCCCAGCATTTT
CDR3: CASSDDSNQPQHF

size: few
J: TRBJ2-1
D: -
V: TRBV7-9
DNA: TGTGCCAGCAGCTTCCGCACGAACGATGAGCAGTTCTTC
CDR3: CASSFRTNDEQFF

size: -
J: TRBJ1-1
D: -
V: TRBV7-3
DNA: TGTGCCAGCAGCTTAGTGGCACCAGGGGCTTTCTTT
CDR3: CASSLVAPGAFF

size: -
J: TRBJ2-7
D: -
V: TRBV12-3/TRBV12-4
DNA: TGTGCCAGCAGTCACTCCTACGAGCAGTGCTTC
CDR3: CASSHSYEQCF

size: few
J: TRBJ1-1
D: TRBD1
V: TRBV7-9
DNA: TGTGCCAGCACAAGACAGGGGAACACTGAAGCTTTCTTT
CDR3: CASTRQGNTEAFF

size: few
J: TRBJ2-1
D: TRBD2
V: TRBV4-1
DNA: TGCGCCAGCAGCCCTGCAGCGGGGGCCTTCTCCTACAATGAGCAGTTCTTC
CDR3: CASSPAAGAFSYNEQFF

size: -
J: TRBJ2-7
D: -
V: TRBV14
DNA: TGTGCCAGCAGCCACTTGAGGTACGAGCAGTACTTC
CDR3: CASSHLRYEQYF

size: -
J: TRBJ2-7
D: -
V: TRBV24-1
DNA: TGTGCCACCAGTGATAGTAAATCCTACGAGCAGTACTTC
CDR3: CATSDSKSYEQYF

size: -
J: TRBJ2-5
D: -
V: TRBV9
DNA: TGTGCCAGCAGCCAGAGTGGGGGGAACCAAGAGACCCAGTACTTC
CDR3: CASSQSGGNQETQYF

size: -
J: TRBJ1-1
D: TRBD1
V: TRBV4-1
DNA: TGCGCCAGCAGCCAAGATGTCAGGGGGCCAAAGGAAGCTGAAGCTTTCTTT
CDR3: CASSQDVRGPKEAEAFF